A single sample gave rise to the 17 T cell receptor beta chains below, sequenced in a study of blood T cell repertoires in COVID-19 (dated by TCRdb to 2018 to 2020). Library construction relied on the immunoSEQ multiplex PCR assay. TCRdb retrieved this table from immuneACCESS and kept in-frame rearrangements only. Not all clones are present; in checked studies, unresolved V genes account for under half, and no reason is known for the remainder. The sample table shows about 220,000 clones, and approximately 85% are seen once. The ten largest account for approximately 5.2% of the sample. The sequencing input was peripheral blood. These receptors all stem from a woman between 70 and 85 years old with COVID-19, enrolled during active disease.

The J gene is TRBJ2-2, the V gene TRBV6-5; possibly TRBD2 for D (5 bases). Trimming cost V 8 bases and J 3 bases, with 16 bases left between them. The CDR3 contains 15 residues. Germline-derived CDR1 and CDR2 are MNHEY and SVGAGI. The CDR3 region is CASHPSRGDTGELFF. The CDR3 region has the DNA TGTGCCAGCCACCCGTCCCGGGGAGACACCGGGGAGCTGTTTTTT.

CDR3 DNA sequence: TGTGCCAGCCGAGGGGACAAGAATCAGCCCCAGCATTTT. It is translated as CASRGDKNQPQHF. V is TRBV28 and J is TRBJ1-5, with D possibly being TRBD1 (6 bases). The V gene lost 8 bases and the J gene lost 4 bases, with 12 bases spanning the gap. From germline, CDR1 is MDHEN and CDR2 SYDVKM. The CDR3 contains 13 residues.

The chain couples TRBV28 to TRBJ2-7; the match to TRBD2 covers 7 bases. Trimming at V came to 5 bases and at J to 3 bases, leaving 10 bases not matched to a gene. Germline V CDR1 and CDR2: MDHEN, SYDVKM. The CDR3 totals 15 residues. Here the CDR3 DNA reads TGTGCCAGCAGTCCTGGGAGGGTGACTAACTACGAGCAGTACTTC. Its translation is CASSPGRVTNYEQYF.

The genes are TRBV28 and TRBJ2-1, with D perhaps matching TRBD2 (6 bases). Germline V lookup: CDR1 MDHEN, CDR2 SYDVKM. Trimming stripped 2 bases from V and 8 bases from J, with 19 bases between. CDR3 length: 16 amino acids. CDR3 amino acids: CASSLRGRESVDEQFF. The CDR3 region has the DNA TGTGCCAGCAGTTTAAGGGGACGGGAGTCGGTAGATGAGCAGTTCTTC.

The CDR3 region has the DNA TGTGCCTGGAGTTTGAAAGGGGGCGGTCAGCCCCAGCATTTT. It encodes CAWSLKGGGQPQHF. The V call is TRBV30, the J call TRBJ1-5; TRBD1 matches at 7 bases. The germline V gene encodes CDR1 GTSNPN and CDR2 SVGIG (reference sequence). The CDR3 contains 14 residues. V lost 2 bases to trimming and J lost 6 bases; unmatched junction nucleotides: 7.

The chain couples TRBV7-2 to TRBJ1-5; TRBD1 might be the D (6 bases). Germline V CDR1 and CDR2: SGHTA, FQGNSA. The V gene lost 2 bases and the J gene lost 2 bases, with 10 bases spanning the gap. The CDR3 covers 15 residues. The CDR3 sequence: CASSLIGGGNQPQHF. The CDR3 region has the DNA TGTGCCAGCAGCTTAATAGGGGGTGGCAATCAGCCCCAGCATTTT.

The gene calls are TRBV9 and TRBJ1-4; a possible D gene is TRBD1 (6 bases). Germline V CDR1 and CDR2: SGDLS, YYNGEE. The CDR3 covers 13 residues. The V end was cut by 6 bases, the J end by 7 bases, with 13 bases between. In DNA, the CDR3 is TGTGCCAGCAACCGGGACAATGGTGAAAAACTGTTTTTT. Translated: CASNRDNGEKLFF.

The V and J genes are TRBV6-5 and TRBJ2-7; D remains ambiguous. The CDR3 is 13 residues long. Germline V gene lookup returns CDR1 MNHEY and CDR2 SVGAGI. Trimming pared 7 bases from V and 4 bases from J, leaving 14 bases between. The CDR3 reads CASKSPGLYEQYF. The CDR3 nucleotides are TGTGCCAGCAAAAGCCCAGGTTTATACGAGCAGTACTTC.

This rearrangement joins TRBV7-9 to TRBJ2-5; 10 bases fit TRBD2. The germline gives CDR1 SEHNR, CDR2 FQNEAQ (reference sequence). CDR3 length: 15 residues. V was pared by 2 bases and J by 5 bases, with 5 bases of the junction left unmatched. Written as DNA, the CDR3 is TGTGCCAGCAGCTTAAGAGGGACTAGCGTGGAGACCCAGTACTTC. Its translation: CASSLRGTSVETQYF.

The chain joins TRBV27 to TRBJ2-2, with D perhaps TRBD1 (7 bases). Trimming removed 2 bases at V and 0 bases at J, with 22 bases between. This CDR3 has 20 residues. Germline loops: CDR1 MNHEY, CDR2 SMNVEV (reference sequence). For the CDR3, the DNA is TGTGCCAGCAGTTTAGGGTTCTTACGGAGGGGGCCAACGAACACCGGGGAGCTGTTTTTT. Translated, it gives CASSLGFLRRGPTNTGELFF.

The rearrangement joins TRBV19 to TRBJ2-5; D is unclear. V dropped 3 bases and J dropped 4 bases, with 6 bases sitting between them. In germline, CDR1 is LNHDA, CDR2 SQIVND (reference sequence). The CDR3 sequence is 12 residues long. For the CDR3, the DNA is TGTGCCAGTAGTATTTCAGGAGAGACCCAGTACTTC. This translates into CASSISGETQYF.

This clone was found once. The chain joins TRBV5-1 to TRBJ2-4; 14 bases line up with TRBD2. The CDR3 is 21 residues long. Unmatched junction bases numbered 15, after V lost 3 bases and J lost 1 base. CDR1 is SGHRS and CDR2 is YFSETQ in the germline V gene. CDR3 sequence reads: CASSSAVGTSGSGRAKNIQYF. For the CDR3, the DNA is TGCGCCAGCAGCTCCGCAGTTGGGACTAGCGGGAGCGGTAGGGCCAAAAACATTCAGTACTTC.

This chain connects TRBV11-2 to TRBJ1-4; TRBD1 aligns across 7 bases. V shed 5 bases and J 7 bases; nucleotides not matched to a gene: 13. Germline V gene data show CDR1 as SGHAT and CDR2 as FQNNGV. This CDR3 is 16 amino acids long. The CDR3 sequence is CASSPTRGKVGEKLFF. DNA of the CDR3: TGTGCCAGCAGCCCCACCAGGGGGAAGGTGGGTGAAAAACTGTTTTTT.

A single count supports this clone. The chain has TRBV6-2 or TRBV6-3 and TRBJ1-5, with D uncertain. This CDR3 has 12 amino acids. V lost 0 bases and J 6 bases, leaving 3 bases between the germline ends. Germline V gives CDR1 MNHEY, CDR2 SVGEGT. The CDR3: CASSYSSQPQHF. CDR3 DNA sequence: TGTGCCAGCAGTTACTCGAGTCAGCCCCAGCATTTT.

V usage is TRBV30 and J usage is TRBJ1-6; 8 bases line up with TRBD1. CDR1 and CDR2 (germline): GTSNPN, SVGIG (reference sequence). The CDR3 loop spans 16 amino acids. The trim removed 2 bases at V and 7 bases at J, leaving 10 bases unmatched. The CDR3 DNA reads TGTGCCTGGAGTCCACCGGACAGGGTAAACAATTCACCCCTCCACTTT. Translated, it gives CAWSPPDRVNNSPLHF.

The V gene is TRBV3-1 (or the pseudogene TRBV3-2), the J gene TRBJ1-1; weak D call: TRBD1 (6 bases). The V end was cut by 1 base, the J end by 6 bases, with 15 bases between. The CDR3 has 15 amino acids. Per germline, CDR1 LGHDT and CDR2 YNNKEL (reference sequence). The CDR3 loop reads CASSQAGARFAEAFF. The DNA for the CDR3 is TGTGCCAGCAGCCAAGCAGGGGCCCGATTCGCTGAAGCTTTCTTT.

This rearrangement joins TRBV7-2 to TRBJ1-1; no clear D gene. Germline lookup yields CDR1 SGHTA and CDR2 FQGNSA. The CDR3 has 17 residues. With 2 bases removed from V and 0 bases from J, the gap between germline ends came to 16 bases. CDR3 amino acids: CASSLWLARNMNTEAFF. The CDR3 DNA is TGTGCCAGCAGCTTATGGTTGGCCAGAAACATGAACACTGAAGCTTTCTTT.